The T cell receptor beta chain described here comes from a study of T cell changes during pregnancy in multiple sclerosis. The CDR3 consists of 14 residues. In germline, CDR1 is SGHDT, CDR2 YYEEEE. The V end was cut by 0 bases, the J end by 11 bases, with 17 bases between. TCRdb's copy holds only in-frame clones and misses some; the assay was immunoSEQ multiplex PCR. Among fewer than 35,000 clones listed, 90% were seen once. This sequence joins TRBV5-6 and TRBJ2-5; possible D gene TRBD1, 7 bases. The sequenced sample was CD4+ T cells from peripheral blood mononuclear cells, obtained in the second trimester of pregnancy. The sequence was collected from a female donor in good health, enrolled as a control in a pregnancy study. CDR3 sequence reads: CASSLGQGFREQYF. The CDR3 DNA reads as TGTGCCAGCAGCTTGGGACAGGGATTTCGGGAGCAGTACTTC.